These 21 T cell receptor beta chains were sequenced from one sample in a study of naive and memory T cell subsets. Study-wide findings and caveats: Naive repertoires, especially CD8, held a few larger clonotypes, possibly memory cells re-expressing CD45RA.

The antigens for these receptors are not known. Both TRBC1 and TRBC2 were covered by a beta constant-region primer of two equimolar oligonucleotides. Ligated cDNA was amplified by four rounds of PCR with nested alpha and beta constant-region primers and SP2. TCRdb re-called the UMI-ligation and nested PCR reads through MiXCR, storing one row per CDR3 protein. The data contain tens of thousands of distinct CDR3 sequences, over 9% of them singletons. Sequencing used naive CD4+ T cells from blood. These receptors originate from a human donor in good health.

The J gene is TRBJ2-2, the V gene TRBV30; D is uncertain. There are 14 residues in the CDR3. The germline V gene has CDR1 GTSNPN and CDR2 SVGIG (reference sequence). Trimming pared 0 bases from V and 4 bases from J, leaving 9 bases between. For the CDR3, the DNA is TGTGCCTGGAGTGTTGCCCTCTTCACCGGGGAGCTGTTTTTT. Its translation: CAWSVALFTGELFF.

This clonotype turned up a few times. This rearrangement joins TRBV7-3 to TRBJ2-5, with D perhaps assigned TRBD1 or TRBD2 (5 bases each). This CDR3 comprises 14 residues. Trimming left V 3 bases short and J 6 bases short, with 14 bases between. Germline assignment: CDR1 SGHTA and CDR2 FQGTGA. CDR3 coding DNA: TGTGCCAGCAGCTTTGGGATAGAGGGGCAGACCCAGTACTTC. Translated, it gives CASSFGIEGQTQYF.

This clonotype was observed at least ten times. The chain carries TRBV4-3 and TRBJ1-1, with D unresolved. V was pared by 0 bases and J by 2 bases, with 10 bases between. CDR1 is LGHNA and CDR2 is YSLEER in the germline V gene. The length of the CDR3 is 15 residues. The CDR3 DNA is TGCGCCAGCAGCCAAGATGGCCGGCTTAACACTGAAGCTTTCTTT. Translation: CASSQDGRLNTEAFF.

The table lists this clonotype with a few counts. This chain joins TRBV18 and TRBJ2-1; no clear D. The V end was cut by 2 bases, the J end by 8 bases, with 7 bases between. This CDR3 contains 12 residues. Per germline, CDR1 KGHSH and CDR2 LQKENI. The CDR3 DNA reads as TGTGCCAGCTCACCAATCGGTCATGAGCAGTTCTTC. Protein: CASSPIGHEQFF. Variable domain in full (rest from reference TRBV18 and TRBJ2-1): NAGVMQNPRHLVRRRGQEARLRCSPMKGHSHVYWYRQLPEEGLKFMVYLQKENIIDESGMPKERFSAEFPKEGPSILRIQQVVRGDSAAYFCASSPIGHEQFFGPGTRLTVL.

The chain uses TRBV20-1 and TRBJ2-7, with TRBD1 identical over 9 bases. The length of the CDR3 is 14 residues. Germline V gives CDR1 DFQATT, CDR2 SNEGSKA (reference sequence). V dropped 1 base and J dropped 3; count of bases not matched to a gene: 4. The DNA of the CDR3 is TGCAGTGCTAGAGCAACGACAGGGGGCTACGAGCAGTACTTC. Protein: CSARATTGGYEQYF.

The chain links TRBV10-3 to TRBJ2-2; D uncertain. CDR1 is ENHRY, CDR2 SYGVKD, per germline. V was shortened by 0 bases and J by 1 base, with 12 bases between the two germline ends. The CDR3 contains 17 residues. The CDR3 DNA sequence: TGTGCCATCAGTGAGTCGACTCAGGCACTGAACACCGGGGAGCTGTTTTTT. The encoded protein is CAISESTQALNTGELFF.

This clonotype was observed at least ten times. The chain joins TRBV19 to TRBJ2-3, with 8 bases that match TRBD2. The CDR3 totals 18 residues. Germline V CDR1 and CDR2: LNHDA, SQIVND (reference sequence). V trimming: 4 bases; J trimming: 0 bases; junction bases outside the gene matches: 12. In DNA form, the CDR3 reads TGTGCCAGTAGTACTTTAGCGGGAAAGGGTATGAGCACAGATACGCAGTATTTT. This codes for CASSTLAGKGMSTDTQYF.

This clonotype was observed a handful of times. The genes are TRBV28 and TRBJ2-7, with 8 positions matching TRBD1. The CDR3 loop spans 18 amino acids. J gave up 5 bases and V 0 bases, and 15 bases lay outside the gene matches. Germline loops: CDR1 MDHEN, CDR2 SYDVKM. The CDR3 loop is CASSLWGLARGRNNEQYF. CDR3 nucleotide sequence: TGTGCCAGCAGTTTATGGGGATTGGCCAGGGGGCGAAATAACGAGCAGTACTTC.

This CDR3 is CASSPEQGRTEAFF. DNA for the CDR3: TGTGCCAGCAGCCCCGAACAGGGCCGGACTGAAGCTTTCTTT. The chain recombines TRBV7-8 with TRBJ1-1, with D perhaps TRBD1 (6 bases). Germline V gene lookup returns CDR1 SGHVS and CDR2 FQNEAQ. Trimming cost V 5 bases and J 5 bases, with 15 bases left between them. This CDR3 contains 14 residues.

This clonotype was detected ten times or more. The chain joins TRBV20-1 to TRBJ2-3; 11 positions match TRBD2. V dropped 4 bases and J dropped 1; count of bases not matched to a gene: 4. The CDR3 has 15 amino acids. CDR1 DFQATT and CDR2 SNEGSKA come from the germline V gene (reference sequence). CDR3 amino acids: CSAIAGGPGTDTQYF. CDR3 nucleotide sequence: TGCAGTGCTATAGCGGGAGGGCCGGGCACAGATACGCAGTATTTT.

The sample holds many counts of this clonotype. The chain uses TRBV2 and TRBJ2-2, with a weak D call TRBD1 (5 bases). There are 15 residues in the CDR3. Germline V CDR1 and CDR2: SNHLY, FYNNEI. The germline V and J ends were trimmed by 4 bases and 10 bases, with 19 bases remaining between them. For the CDR3, the DNA is TGTGCCAGCAGTGTGGGGCACGAGAAATTTACGGAGCTGTTTTTT. It specifies CASSVGHEKFTELFF.

This clonotype showed up just a few times. The chain combines TRBV18 with TRBJ1-6; a possible D gene is TRBD1 (5 bases). Trimming left V 3 bases short and J 9 bases short, with 12 bases between. Germline V gene lookup returns CDR1 KGHSH and CDR2 LQKENI. The CDR3 loop spans 14 amino acids. The CDR3 loop is CASSPMDGGSPLHF. In nucleotides, the CDR3 is TGTGCCAGCTCACCCATGGACGGGGGTTCACCCCTCCACTTT. The variable domain in full, completed from reference TRBV18 and TRBJ1-6, reads NAGVMQNPRHLVRRRGQEARLRCSPMKGHSHVYWYRQLPEEGLKFMVYLQKENIIDESGMPKERFSAEFPKEGPSILRIQQVVRGDSAAYFCASSPMDGGSPLHFGNGTRLTVT.

This clonotype was counted at least ten times. This chain uses TRBV7-9 with TRBJ2-2; a possible D gene is TRBD1 (5 bases). CDR1 is SEHNR and CDR2 is FQNEAQ in the germline V gene (reference sequence). V lost 2 bases to trimming and J lost 5 bases, with 18 bases between them. The CDR3 runs to 17 residues. The CDR3 nucleotides read TGTGCCAGCAGCTTATTTCCCGCTCCAGGGTTTACCGGGGAGCTGTTTTTT. Amino acids: CASSLFPAPGFTGELFF.

The V call is TRBV6-4, the J call TRBJ2-6; 12 nucleotides match TRBD2. The V and J ends lost 6 bases and 1 base, in that order; junction bases with no gene match: 7. The CDR3 is made up of 18 amino acids. The germline V gene has CDR1 MRHNA and CDR2 SNTAGT. For the CDR3, the DNA is TGTGCCAGCAGCCCGACTAGCGGGAGTTTATCTGGGGCCAACGTCCTGACTTTC. Translated: CASSPTSGSLSGANVLTF.

This clonotype was seen only once. A clone one base away is much larger, so this may be a read error. This chain joins TRBV5-1 and TRBJ2-5, with TRBD1 matching 7 bases. CDR3 size: 16 residues. Trimming cost V 0 bases and J 3 bases; bases outside gene matches: 8. Germline lookup yields CDR1 SGHRS and CDR2 YFSETQ. The CDR3, as DNA: TGCGCCAGCAGCTTGGGCGACAGGGTGCATAAAGAGACCCAGTACTTC. It codes for CASSLGDRVHKETQYF.

This clonotype has ten or more counts. The rearrangement links TRBV18 to TRBJ2-5, with 7 bases aligning to TRBD1. V was clipped by 6 bases and J by 3 bases; unmatched bases: 4. This CDR3 contains 13 residues. Germline V gene sequence: CDR1 KGHSH, CDR2 LQKENI. This chain's CDR3 is CASSLGQKETQYF. CDR3 sequence (DNA): TGTGCCAGCTCCCTGGGACAGAAAGAGACCCAGTACTTC.

This clonotype was recorded only once. The rearrangement joins TRBV7-8 to TRBJ1-2; D is possibly TRBD1 (6 bases). Germline CDR1 reads SGHVS; CDR2 reads FQNEAQ. V lost 0 bases to trimming and J lost 1 base, with 12 bases between them. The CDR3 has 16 amino acids. The CDR3 loop is CASSLAMGRGNYGYTF. The CDR3 nucleotides are TGTGCCAGCAGCTTAGCTATGGGCAGGGGTAACTATGGCTACACCTTC.

At least ten counts were recorded for this clonotype. The chain employs TRBV3-1 and TRBJ2-3, with 9 bases lining up with TRBD1. The CDR3 contains 16 residues. Trimming removed 4 bases from V and 4 bases from J; junction bases left unmatched: 9. Germline V CDR1 and CDR2: LGHDT, YNNKEL (reference sequence). The CDR3 DNA is TGTGCCAGCAGCCGAACAGGGGGCTCGAGGGCAGATACGCAGTATTTT. Translating gives CASSRTGGSRADTQYF.

The V gene is TRBV4-3, the J gene TRBJ2-1, with D maybe TRBD2 (7 bases). This CDR3 has 16 residues. The V end lost 5 bases, the J end lost 0 bases, and 14 bases lay between the germline ends. Germline CDR1 and CDR2: LGHNA and YSLEER. Written as DNA, the CDR3 is TGCGCCAGCAGCTCCGGCGGGGGCCTCTCCTACAATGAGCAGTTCTTC. Amino acid sequence: CASSSGGGLSYNEQFF.

This sequence joins TRBV7-2 and TRBJ1-1, with D perhaps matching TRBD1 (5 bases). Germline V gives CDR1 SGHTA, CDR2 FQGNSA. V lost 1 base and J 3 bases, leaving 9 bases between the germline ends. The CDR3 loop spans 14 amino acids. The CDR3 nucleotides are TGTGCCAGCAGCTTAGTGGGGGGGGACACTGAAGCTTTCTTT. Residues: CASSLVGGDTEAFF.

V and J are TRBV12-3 or TRBV12-4 and TRBJ2-7; unclear D gene. The V and J ends lost 5 bases and 3 bases respectively, with 14 bases between them. The CDR3 covers 14 residues. CDR3 loop: CASSISPPNYEQYF. The CDR3 DNA reads as TGTGCCAGCAGTATATCCCCCCCTAACTACGAGCAGTACTTC.